A single sample is the source of the 22 T cell receptor beta chains below, sequenced in a study of blood T cells in healthy people across ages (dated by TCRdb to between 2015 and 2017). The library was made by 5' RACE. TCRdb shows the sequencer as Illumina HiSeq 2500. A second PCR of roughly 6 to 12 cycles was run with a J-beta primer mix and a sample-barcoded 5' primer. Clones were called with MiXCR by TCRdb after fastp trimmed the public reads at Q25, and only in-frame beta chains were retained. Rows are combined by CDR3 protein, so each entry shows the most common genes and DNA. The sample has around 650,000 distinct CDR3 sequences on record, around two fifths of them singletons. The ten largest account for around 30% of the sample. Specimen: blood. The receptor set was obtained from a man at least 80 years old in good health.

Concerning this clonotype itself: Because the CDR3's place on the DNA is in doubt, the DNA is left out and the CDR3 is given as listed by TCRdb. The gene calls are TRBV11-1 and TRBJ2-2; the D call of TRBD2 is as the table states it, not checked on the DNA. The V gene's germline CDR1 is SGHAT and CDR2 FQDESV (reference sequence). The CDR3 length equals 21 residues, ends included. This CDR3 reads CASSFALAGETQYFGAGELFF.

The genes are TRBV7-3 and TRBJ1-4; D is unclear. The germline gives CDR1 SGHTA, CDR2 FQGTGA. The CDR3 loop spans 18 amino acids. Trimming removed 2 bases from V and 7 bases from J, with 23 bases in between. CDR3: CASSLPARACLLFEKLFF. The CDR3 region has the DNA TGTGCCAGCAGCTTACCAGCTAGGGCTTGTCTCTTGTTTGAAAAACTGTTTTTT. Full variable domain (remainder filled in from reference TRBV7-3 and TRBJ1-4): GAGVSQTPSNKVTEKGKYVELRCDPISGHTALYWYRQSLGQGPEFLIYFQGTGAADDSGLPNDRFFAVRPEGSVSTLKIQRTERGDSAVYLCASSLPARACLLFEKLFFGSGTQLSVL.

The CDR3 loop is CASSVFYASGSTEAFF. CDR3 bases: TGTGCCAGCAGCGTATTTTATGCGAGCGGAAGCACTGAAGCTTTCTTT. The V and J genes are TRBV9 and TRBJ1-1; D gene uncertain. This CDR3 comprises 16 residues. With 1 base removed from V and 4 bases from J, the gap between germline ends came to 17 bases. Germline V gives CDR1 SGDLS, CDR2 YYNGEE.

This clonotype was detected a few times. The rearrangement links TRBV11-3 to TRBJ2-4; D remains unclear. Trimming shortened V by 8 bases and J by 8 bases, and 22 bases separated the two germline ends. Per the germline V gene, CDR1 is SGHNT and CDR2 is YENEEA. The CDR3 spans 15 residues. The DNA for the CDR3 is TGTGCCAGCTGCAAGTCCGAAGGTCCCAAGGACATTCAGTACTTC. This translates into CASCKSEGPKDIQYF.

The chain recombines TRBV12-5 with TRBJ2-3; TRBD1 or TRBD2 may be the D gene (5 bases each). Germline lookup yields CDR1 LGHNT and CDR2 FRNRAP. Trimming removed 6 bases from V and 4 bases from J, with 17 bases in between. This CDR3 has 15 residues. For the CDR3, the DNA is TGTGCTAGTGGACTGGGGCTCTTGGGGGCAGATACGCAGTATTTT. It translates to CASGLGLLGADTQYF.

This clonotype was recorded many times. Here the CDR3 reads CASSQDSGQGTYGYTF. In nucleotides, the CDR3 is TGCGCCAGCAGCCAAGATTCCGGACAGGGGACCTATGGCTACACCTTC. The chain carries TRBV4-1 and TRBJ1-2, with TRBD1 identical over 9 bases. This CDR3 contains 16 residues. CDR1 and CDR2 (germline): MGHRA, YSYEKL. The junction had 6 bases not matched to a gene; V was cut back by 0 bases and J by 4 bases.

The chain joins TRBV6-2 or TRBV6-3 to TRBJ2-5; 10 positions match TRBD2. CDR3 length equals 14 residues. Germline V gene sequence: CDR1 MNHEY, CDR2 SVGEGT. V lost 8 bases, J lost 4 bases, and 7 bases stayed unmatched. CDR3 nucleotides: TGTGCCAGCCAAGCGGGAGGGCCTGTAGAGACCCAGTACTTC. Protein: CASQAGGPVETQYF.

The J gene is TRBJ2-4, the V gene TRBV6-5; D tentatively reads TRBD1 or TRBD2 (5 bases each). Per germline, CDR1 MNHEY and CDR2 SVGAGI. V lost 6 bases and J lost 8, with 23 bases in between. The CDR3 runs 16 residues. The CDR3 sequence: CASSYLGTRLGDIQYF. The CDR3 nucleotides read TGTGCCAGCAGCTACCTTGGCACAAGGCTGGGGGACATTCAGTACTTC.

This clonotype appeared a few times. This chain uses TRBV20-1 with TRBJ2-2; 7 bases are shared with TRBD1. The ends lost 4 bases at V and 8 bases at J; junction bases unmatched: 10. The CDR3 consists of 14 residues. The V gene's germline CDR1 is DFQATT and CDR2 SNEGSKA (reference sequence). The CDR3 DNA is TGCAGTGCTACCGTCCAACAGGGGCGGGGGGAGCTGTTTTTT. Translating gives CSATVQQGRGELFF.

V usage is TRBV3-1 and J usage is TRBJ2-1; D is uncertain. V was shortened by 3 bases and J by 8 bases, with 8 bases between the two germline ends. The CDR3 consists of 12 residues. CDR1 is LGHDT and CDR2 is YNNKEL in the germline V gene (reference sequence). Here the CDR3 DNA reads TGTGCCAGCAGCCAGGACCTCTATGAGCAGTTCTTC. Translating it yields CASSQDLYEQFF.

There are a few counts of this clonotype. The chain joins TRBV7-2 to TRBJ2-3, with TRBD2 matching over 8 bases. This CDR3 has 18 amino acids. Germline CDR1 SGHTA, CDR2 FQGNSA. With V trimmed by 0 bases and J by 0 bases, 8 bases remained unmatched. CDR3 coding DNA: TGTGCCAGCAGCTTAGCGGGTATTAGCGGGATCAGCACAGATACGCAGTATTTT. Its translation: CASSLAGISGISTDTQYF.

V gene TRBV25-1 combines with J gene TRBJ1-4, with D maybe TRBD1 (6 bases). Between the trimmed V and J ends, which lost 8 bases and 3 bases, there was a span of 16 bases. Germline V CDR1 and CDR2: MGHDK, SYGVNS. This CDR3 has 15 amino acids. The CDR3 DNA sequence: TGTGCCAGCCACTCTAAGGGGGGGCCTAATGAAAAACTGTTTTTT. It specifies CASHSKGGPNEKLFF.

The CDR3 DNA reads TGTGCCAGCAGCCCGGACAGGTCTAGGGACAATGAGCAGTTCTTC. It yields the protein CASSPDRSRDNEQFF. The chain combines TRBV7-2 with TRBJ2-1, with 7 bases lining up with TRBD1. The CDR3 is made up of 15 amino acids. In germline, CDR1 is SGHTA, CDR2 FQGNSA. V lost 5 bases to trimming and J lost 5 bases; unmatched junction nucleotides: 9.

This clonotype was picked up many times. The rearrangement uses TRBV28 and TRBJ2-6; D remains ambiguous. V lost 6 bases and J lost 3, with 3 bases in between. The CDR3 consists of 12 residues. The V gene's germline CDR1 is MDHEN and CDR2 SYDVKM. In DNA, the CDR3 is TGTGCCAGCAGGGGTGGGGCCAACGTCCTGACTTTC. It encodes CASRGGANVLTF.

The chain couples TRBV20-1 to TRBJ2-7; 9 bases fit TRBD1. Germline assignment: CDR1 DFQATT and CDR2 SNEGSKA (reference sequence). This CDR3 spans 14 amino acids. After removal of 6 bases from V and 1 base from J, the junction contained 7 bases not matched to a gene. CDR3 in DNA: TGCAGTGCCCAATGGACAGGGGAATCCTACGAGCAGTACTTC. Protein sequence: CSAQWTGESYEQYF.

This clonotype was seen a handful of times. The chain couples TRBV28 to TRBJ1-1; perhaps TRBD1 as D (6 bases). The CDR3 totals 15 residues. CDR1 and CDR2 (germline): MDHEN, SYDVKM. Trimming removed 6 bases from V and 7 bases from J, with 21 bases in between. CDR3: CASSLGRQGGIEAFF. The CDR3 DNA reads TGTGCCAGCAGCCTCGGGAGACAAGGGGGGATTGAAGCTTTCTTT.

On this clonotype itself: Given a much more abundant clone one base away, this may be a read error. The chain employs TRBV27 and TRBJ2-1; D is perhaps TRBD2 (5 bases). Germline CDR1 reads MNHEY; CDR2 reads SMNVEV (reference sequence). The CDR3 spans 16 residues. V dropped 3 bases and J dropped 6 bases, with 18 bases sitting between them. In nucleotides, the CDR3 is TGTGCCAGCAGTTTTGTAGGGTTGGGAGTCGGCAATGAGCAGTTCTTC. Protein: CASSFVGLGVGNEQFF.

The V and J genes are TRBV20-1 and TRBJ2-6; D is unclear. Germline V gene data show CDR1 as DFQATT and CDR2 as SNEGSKA (reference sequence). This CDR3 is 13 amino acids long. The V gene lost 3 bases and the J gene lost 0 bases, with 3 bases spanning the gap. The DNA of the CDR3 is TGCAGTGCTAGTTACTCTGGGGCCAACGTCCTGACTTTC. Its translation is CSASYSGANVLTF.

The gene calls are TRBV11-2 and TRBJ2-4; 16 nucleotides align to TRBD2. This CDR3 is 20 amino acids long. Germline assignment: CDR1 SGHAT and CDR2 FQNNGV. J was trimmed by 2 bases and V by 0 bases; bases with no gene match: 7. The CDR3: CASSLDRGTSGGASKNIQYF. CDR3 DNA sequence: TGTGCCAGCAGCTTAGATCGGGGGACTAGCGGGGGGGCTTCCAAAAACATTCAGTACTTC. The full variable domain, in which reference TRBV11-2 and TRBJ2-4 provide the parts outside the CDR3, is EAGVAQSPRYKIIEKRQSVAFWCNPISGHATLYWYQQILGQGPKLLIQFQNNGVVDDSQLPKDRFSAERLKGVDSTLKIQPAKLEDSAVYLCASSLDRGTSGGASKNIQYFGAGTRLSVL.

This clonotype was counted only a few times. The chain is built from TRBV7-2 and TRBJ2-5, with D hard to call. The CDR3 runs to 13 residues. From germline, CDR1 is SGHTA and CDR2 FQGNSA. Trimming removed 1 base from V and 5 bases from J, with 8 bases in between. This chain's CDR3 is CASSLDLMETQYF. As DNA, the CDR3 is TGTGCCAGCAGCTTAGACTTGATGGAGACCCAGTACTTC. Combining the CDR3 with reference TRBV7-2 and TRBJ2-5 gives the whole variable domain GAGVSQSPSNKVTEKGKDVELRCDPISGHTALYWYRQSLGQGLEFLIYFQGNSAPDKSGLPSDRFSAERTGGSVSTLTIQRTQQEDSAVYLCASSLDLMETQYFGPGTRLLVL.

This clonotype was seen at least ten times. The chain's CDR3 is CASSPVLRGTYEQYF. The CDR3 coding sequence is TGTGCCAGCTCACCGGTACTCAGGGGGACTTACGAGCAGTACTTC. This chain connects TRBV18 to TRBJ2-7; maybe TRBD1 (7 bases). In germline, CDR1 is KGHSH, CDR2 LQKENI. This CDR3 has 15 amino acids. V dropped 3 bases and J dropped 4 bases, with 16 bases sitting between them.

The chain links TRBV12-3 or TRBV12-4 to TRBJ1-1; the D gene is possibly TRBD1 (6 bases). Trimming took off 5 bases at V and 8 bases at J, with 15 bases between the two ends. CDR3 length: 13 residues. The CDR3 reads CASSTRGVKEAFF. In DNA form, the CDR3 reads TGTGCCAGCAGTACGAGGGGGGTTAAGGAAGCTTTCTTT.